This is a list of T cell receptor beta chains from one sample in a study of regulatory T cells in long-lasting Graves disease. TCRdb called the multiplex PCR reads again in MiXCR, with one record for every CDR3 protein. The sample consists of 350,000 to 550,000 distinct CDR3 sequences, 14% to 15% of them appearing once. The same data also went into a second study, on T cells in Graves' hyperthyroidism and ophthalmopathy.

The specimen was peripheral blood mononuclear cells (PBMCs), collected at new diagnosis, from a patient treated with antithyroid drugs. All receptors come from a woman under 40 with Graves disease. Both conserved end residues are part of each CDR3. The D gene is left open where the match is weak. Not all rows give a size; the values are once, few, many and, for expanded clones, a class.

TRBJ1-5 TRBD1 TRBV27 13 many CASADRGNQPQHF TGTGCCAGTGCAGACAGGGGCAATCAGCCCCAGCATTTT
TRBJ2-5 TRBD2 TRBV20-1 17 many CSARRAGGPLGQETQYF TGCAGTGCTAGAAGAGCGGGAGGGCCATTAGGGCAAGAGACCCAGTACTTC
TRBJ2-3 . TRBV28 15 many CASSLTVLSTDTQYF TGTGCCAGCAGTTTAACCGTCCTTAGCACAGATACGCAGTATTTT
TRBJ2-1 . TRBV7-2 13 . CSAGESSYNEQFF TGTAGTGCGGGTGAGAGCTCCTACAATGAGCAGTTCTTC
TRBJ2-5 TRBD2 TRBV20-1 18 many CSARDGASGRFGQETQYF TGCAGTGCTAGAGATGGGGCTAGCGGGAGGTTTGGCCAAGAGACCCAGTACTTC
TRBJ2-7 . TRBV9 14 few CASSDSLAGYEQYF TGTGCCAGCAGCGACAGCCTAGCTGGCTACGAGCAGTACTTC
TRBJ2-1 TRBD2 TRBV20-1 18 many CSASVRSSGRALLNEQFF TGCAGTGCTAGTGTGAGGTCTAGCGGGAGGGCCCTCCTCAATGAGCAGTTCTTC
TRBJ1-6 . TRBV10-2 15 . CASSESRRGVSPLHF TGCGCCAGCAGTGAGAGTCGGCGTGGGGTTTCACCCCTCCACTTT
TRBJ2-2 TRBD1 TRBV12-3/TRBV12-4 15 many CASSRTGVDTGELFF TGTGCCAGCAGCCGAACAGGGGTGGACACCGGGGAGCTGTTTTTT
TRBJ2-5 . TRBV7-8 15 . CASSPRRAGQETQYF TGTGCCAGCAGCCCCCGGAGAGCGGGTCAAGAGACCCAGTACTTC
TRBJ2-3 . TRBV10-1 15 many CASSSGHGDTDTQYF TGCGCCAGCTCCTCGGGACACGGCGACACAGATACGCAGTATTTT
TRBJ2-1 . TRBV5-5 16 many CASSLVGGSSYNEQFF TGTGCCAGCAGCTTGGTAGGGGGGAGCTCCTACAATGAGCAGTTCTTC
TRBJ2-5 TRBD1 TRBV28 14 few CASSQGVARETQYF TGTGCCAGCAGCCAGGGGGTAGCACGGGAGACCCAGTACTTC
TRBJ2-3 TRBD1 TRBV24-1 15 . CATSDKAGGKDTQYF TGTGCCACCAGTGATAAGGCAGGGGGCAAAGATACGCAGTATTTT
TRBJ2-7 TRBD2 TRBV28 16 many CASSRGLARLPYEQYF TGTGCCAGCAGCCGCGGACTAGCGAGACTACCTTACGAGCAGTACTTC
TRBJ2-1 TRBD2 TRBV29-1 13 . CSVGGRSLNEQFF TGCAGCGTTGGCGGGAGAAGTCTGAATGAGCAGTTCTTC
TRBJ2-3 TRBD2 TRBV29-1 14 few CSVERAGSTDTQYF TGCAGCGTTGAACGAGCGGGAAGCACAGATACGCAGTATTTT
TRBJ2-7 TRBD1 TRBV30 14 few CAWSRTGTVYEQYF TGTGCCTGGAGCCGGACCGGGACAGTCTACGAGCAGTACTTC
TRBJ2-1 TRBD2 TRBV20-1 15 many CSARSPSGSLNEQFF TGCAGTGCCAGATCCCCTAGCGGGAGCCTCAATGAGCAGTTCTTC
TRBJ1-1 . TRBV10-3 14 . CAIRDGRMNTEAFF TGTGCCATCAGGGACGGGCGGATGAACACTGAAGCTTTCTTT
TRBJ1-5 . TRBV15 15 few CATRRVRGSNQPQHF TGTGCCACCCGGAGGGTCAGAGGAAGCAATCAGCCCCAGCATTTT
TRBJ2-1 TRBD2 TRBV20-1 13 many CSASSGRAHEQFF TGCAGTGCTAGTAGCGGGAGGGCTCATGAGCAGTTCTTC
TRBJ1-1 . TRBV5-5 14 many CASSLTWRGTEAFF TGTGCCAGCAGCCTCACCTGGCGAGGCACTGAAGCTTTCTTT
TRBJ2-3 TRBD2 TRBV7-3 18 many CASSLRPLAGGALDTQYF TGTGCCAGCAGCTTAAGGCCTCTAGCGGGAGGTGCGTTGGATACGCAGTATTTT
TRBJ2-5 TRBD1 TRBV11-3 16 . CASSKSGTGVKETQYF TGTGCCAGCAGCAAATCCGGGACAGGGGTAAAAGAGACCCAGTACTTC
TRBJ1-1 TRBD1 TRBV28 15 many CASSTRQGLRTEAFF TGTGCCAGCAGTACACGACAGGGCTTACGGACTGAAGCTTTCTTT
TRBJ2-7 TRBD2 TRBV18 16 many CASSLTLAGRTYEQYF TGTGCCAGCTCACTTACCCTAGCGGGCCGCACCTACGAGCAGTACTTC
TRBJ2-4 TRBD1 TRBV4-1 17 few CASSPHQWGQGVDIQYF TGCGCCAGCAGCCCACACCAATGGGGACAGGGTGTGGACATTCAGTACTTC
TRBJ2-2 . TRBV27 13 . CASSYSDLGELFF TGTGCCAGCAGTTACTCGGACCTCGGGGAGCTGTTTTTT
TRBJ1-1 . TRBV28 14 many CASRRTGQNTEAFF TGTGCCAGCAGAAGAACAGGGCAGAACACTGAAGCTTTCTTT
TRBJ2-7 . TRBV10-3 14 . CAISESWATYEQYF TGTGCCATCAGTGAGTCGTGGGCGACCTACGAGCAGTACTTC
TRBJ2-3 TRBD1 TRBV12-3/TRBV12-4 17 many CASSIRVGTVSTDTQYF TGTGCCAGCAGTATCAGGGTCGGGACAGTTAGCACAGATACGCAGTATTTT
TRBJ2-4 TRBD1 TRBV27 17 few CASSPVGIGTEKNIQYF TGTGCCAGCAGTCCCGTGGGGATTGGGACAGAGAAAAACATTCAGTACTTC
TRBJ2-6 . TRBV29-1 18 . CSFCLDPTHRSGANVLTF TGCAGCTTCTGCCTGGACCCGACTCACCGCTCTGGGGCCAACGTCCTGACTTTC
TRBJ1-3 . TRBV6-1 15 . CASRITAFSGNTIYF TGTGCCAGCAGGATTACTGCCTTCTCTGGAAACACCATATATTTT
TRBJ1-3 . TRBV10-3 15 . CATSLDPRSGNTIYF TGTGCCACCTCCTTGGACCCGCGCTCTGGAAACACCATATATTTT
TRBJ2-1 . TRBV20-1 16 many CSALSERAVSYNEQFF TGCAGTGCTCTAAGCGAGAGGGCAGTTTCCTACAATGAGCAGTTCTTC
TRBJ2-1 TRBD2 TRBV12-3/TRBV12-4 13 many CASSSRTSGRSLF TGTGCCAGCAGTTCACGGACTAGCGGGAGATCCCTCTTC
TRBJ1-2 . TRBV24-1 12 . CATSDLQGGYTF TGTGCCACCAGTGATTTACAAGGCGGCTACACCTTC
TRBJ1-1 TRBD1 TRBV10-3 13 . CAIRGTGETEAFF TGTGCCATCAGAGGGACAGGGGAGACTGAAGCTTTCTTT
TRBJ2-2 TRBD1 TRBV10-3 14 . CAIGDSANTGELFF TGTGCCATCGGGGACAGCGCGAACACCGGGGAGCTGTTTTTT
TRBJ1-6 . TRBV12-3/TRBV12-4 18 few CASSPDKWGGRWDSPLHF TGTGCCAGCAGCCCCGACAAGTGGGGGGGCCGGTGGGATTCACCCCTCCACTTT
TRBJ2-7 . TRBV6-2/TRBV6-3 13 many CASGFGTTYEQYF TGTGCCAGCGGGTTCGGCACTACCTACGAGCAGTACTTC
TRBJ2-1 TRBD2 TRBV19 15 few CATQRLASSYNEQFF TGTGCCACCCAACGACTAGCGAGCTCCTACAATGAGCAGTTCTTC
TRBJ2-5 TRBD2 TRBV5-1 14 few CASSRLAVQETQYF TGCGCCAGCAGCCGACTAGCGGTCCAAGAGACCCAGTACTTC
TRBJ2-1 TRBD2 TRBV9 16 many CASSVGMGGSYNEQFF TGTGCCAGCAGCGTAGGAATGGGGGGGAGTTACAATGAGCAGTTCTTC
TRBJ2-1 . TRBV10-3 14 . CAIGTLSSYNEQFF TGTGCCATCGGGACCTTGAGCTCCTACAATGAGCAGTTCTTC
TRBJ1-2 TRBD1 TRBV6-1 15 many CASSEWTGANYGYTF TGTGCCAGCAGTGAATGGACAGGGGCTAACTATGGCTACACCTTC
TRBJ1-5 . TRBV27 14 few CASSQDSSGQPQHF TGTGCCAGCAGTCAAGACTCTAGTGGCCAGCCCCAGCATTTT
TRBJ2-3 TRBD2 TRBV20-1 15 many CSASGRASGADTQYF TGCAGTGCTAGCGGGAGGGCCTCGGGTGCAGATACGCAGTATTTT
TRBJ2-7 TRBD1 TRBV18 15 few CASSPWDRERSEQYF TGTGCCAGCTCACCTTGGGACAGGGAAAGGAGCGAGCAGTACTTC